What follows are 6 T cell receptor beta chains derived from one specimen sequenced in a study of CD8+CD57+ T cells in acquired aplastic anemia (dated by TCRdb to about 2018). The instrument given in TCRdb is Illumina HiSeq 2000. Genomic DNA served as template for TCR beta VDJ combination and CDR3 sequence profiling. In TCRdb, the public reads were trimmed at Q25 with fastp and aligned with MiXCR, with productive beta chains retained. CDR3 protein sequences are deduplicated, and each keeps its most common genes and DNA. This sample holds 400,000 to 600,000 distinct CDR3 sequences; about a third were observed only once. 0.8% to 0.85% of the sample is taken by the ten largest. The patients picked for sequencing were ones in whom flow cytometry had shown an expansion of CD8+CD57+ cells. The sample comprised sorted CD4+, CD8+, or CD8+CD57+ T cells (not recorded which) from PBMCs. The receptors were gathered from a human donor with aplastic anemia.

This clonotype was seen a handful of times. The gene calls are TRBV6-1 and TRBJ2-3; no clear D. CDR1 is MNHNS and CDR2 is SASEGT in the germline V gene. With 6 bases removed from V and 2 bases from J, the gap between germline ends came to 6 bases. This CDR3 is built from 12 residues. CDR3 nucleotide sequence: TGTGCCAGCAGGGACCCCACAGATACGCAGTATTTT. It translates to CASRDPTDTQYF.

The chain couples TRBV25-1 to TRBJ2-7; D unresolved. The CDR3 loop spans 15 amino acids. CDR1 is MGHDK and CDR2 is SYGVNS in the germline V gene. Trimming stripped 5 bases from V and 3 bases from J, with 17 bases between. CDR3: CASSLKFAGHYEQYF. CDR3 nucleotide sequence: TGTGCCAGCAGTTTAAAGTTTGCAGGCCACTACGAGCAGTACTTC.

CDR3 in DNA: TGTGCCAGCAGCGTAGACACAACAACTAATGAAAAACTGTTTTTT. Translation: CASSVDTTTNEKLFF. The chain recombines TRBV9 with TRBJ1-4; no reliable D call. CDR1 is SGDLS and CDR2 is YYNGEE in the germline V gene. The CDR3 covers 15 residues. V gave up 0 bases and J gave up 0 bases, with 6 bases separating them.

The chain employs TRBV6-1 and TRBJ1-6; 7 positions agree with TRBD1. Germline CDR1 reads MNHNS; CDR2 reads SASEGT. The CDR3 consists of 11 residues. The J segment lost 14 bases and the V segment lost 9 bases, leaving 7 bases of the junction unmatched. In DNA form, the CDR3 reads TGTGCCAGTCGGACAGGAGAGTCCCTCCACTTT. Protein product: CASRTGESLHF.

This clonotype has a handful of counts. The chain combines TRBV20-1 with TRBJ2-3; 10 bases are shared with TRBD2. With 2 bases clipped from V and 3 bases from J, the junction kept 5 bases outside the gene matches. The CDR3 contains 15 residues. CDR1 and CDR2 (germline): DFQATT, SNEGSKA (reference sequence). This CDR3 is CSARWLAGATDTQYF. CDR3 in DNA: TGCAGTGCTAGATGGCTAGCGGGAGCTACAGATACGCAGTATTTT.

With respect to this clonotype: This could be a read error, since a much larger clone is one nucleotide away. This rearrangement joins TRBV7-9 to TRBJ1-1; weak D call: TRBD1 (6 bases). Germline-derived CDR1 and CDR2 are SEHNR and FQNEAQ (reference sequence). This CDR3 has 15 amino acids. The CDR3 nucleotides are TGTGCCCGCAGCACCCTCCCGACAGGGAACACTGAAGCTTTCTTT. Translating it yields CARSTLPTGNTEAFF.